The next 5 T cell receptor beta chains were all read from a single sample in a study of OX40 agonist ivuxolimab in advanced cancers. Sequenced by immunoSEQ multiplex PCR; TCRdb stores in-frame clones only, minus some. The profile shows more than 35,000 clones, approximately 80% of them singletons. Specimen: CD4+ or CD8+ T cells sorted from blood, collected in a trial of the OX40 agonist ivuxolimab. The receptor set was obtained from an adult with an advanced solid tumor such as melanoma, head and neck, liver or kidney cancer.

A word on this clone: Other DNA sequences in this specimen translate into the identical CDR3. The chain uses TRBV10-2 and TRBJ2-2; D is unclear. CDR3 size: 14 residues. Germline V CDR1 and CDR2: WSHSY, SAAADI. Deletions cut 6 bases from V and 0 bases from J, with 8 bases between. Here the CDR3 reads CASRKGPNTGELFF. The CDR3 DNA reads as TGCGCCAGCAGGAAGGGTCCGAACACCGGGGAGCTGTTTTTT.

The chain is built from TRBV19 and TRBJ1-5; 11 nucleotides match TRBD1. The CDR3 sequence is 18 residues long. V shed 4 bases and J 1 base; nucleotides not matched to a gene: 9. Germline V CDR1 and CDR2: LNHDA, SQIVND (reference sequence). In DNA, the CDR3 is TGTGCCAGTAGTAAATCCGGGACAGGGGGGGTGAGCAATCAGCCCCAGCATTTT. Translated: CASSKSGTGGVSNQPQHF.

This clone occurred a few times. This chain uses TRBV2 with TRBJ2-7; TRBD1 matches 8 bases. Germline CDR1 and CDR2: SNHLY and FYNNEI. This CDR3 has 13 residues. After removal of 6 bases from V and 3 bases from J, the junction contained 4 bases not matched to a gene. CDR3 coding DNA: TGTGCCAGCAGCGGACAGGGAAACTACGAGCAGTACTTC. Protein product: CASSGQGNYEQYF. Full variable domain (outside the CDR3, taken from reference TRBV2 and TRBJ2-7): EPEVTQTPSHQVTQMGQEVILRCVPISNHLYFYWYRQILGQKVEFLVSFYNNEISEKSEIFDDQFSVERPDGSNFTLKIRSTKLEDSAMYFCASSGQGNYEQYFGPGTRLTVT.

This rearrangement joins TRBV5-1 to TRBJ2-3, with 9 bases identical to TRBD2. The V and J ends lost 3 bases and 3 bases, in that order; junction bases with no gene match: 14. CDR1 and CDR2 (germline): SGHRS, YFSETQ. The CDR3 length is 18 residues. The CDR3: CASSSRRRVAGETDTQYF. CDR3 coding DNA: TGCGCCAGCAGCTCCCGACGCAGGGTAGCGGGGGAAACAGATACGCAGTATTTT.

The chain combines TRBV5-1 with TRBJ1-4, with D perhaps matching TRBD1 (6 bases). Trimming took off 2 bases at V and 8 bases at J, with 16 bases between the two ends. The V gene's germline CDR1 is SGHRS and CDR2 YFSETQ. The CDR3 runs to 15 residues. The CDR3 reads CASSLSGGDGEKLFF. The DNA for the CDR3 is TGCGCCAGCAGCTTATCCGGGGGCGATGGGGAAAAACTGTTTTTT.